The sequence of this TCR beta chain was determined in a study of blood T cells in healthy people across ages. Germline V gene lookup returns CDR1 SNHLY and CDR2 FYNNEI. CDR3 size: 14 residues. With 0 bases removed from V and 8 bases from J, the gap between germline ends came to 10 bases. Study findings and constraints: Per million T cells, TCR beta diversity dropped about linearly as age rose.

With regard to this clonotype: Its antigen is as yet unknown.

The use of a sample-barcoded 5' primer and a J-beta primer mix characterized a second PCR of roughly 7 to 11 cycles. TCRdb re-derived calls from the 5' RACE reads in MiXCR, one entry per CDR3 protein. The sample yields 1.5 million or so distinct CDR3 sequences, around 42% seen once. This clonotype was obtained from a woman aged 18 to 35 in good health. The source material was blood. This chain connects TRBV2 to TRBJ1-4, with a tentative D call TRBD1 (5 bases). In DNA form, the CDR3 reads TGTGCCAGCAGTGAAGCGGGGCAAAGGGAAAAACTGTTTTTT. Translating it yields CASSEAGQREKLFF.